This passage covers 16 T cell receptor beta chains from one sample sequenced in a study of T cells after yellow fever vaccination. Each CDR3 protein is one row after TCRdb ran MiXCR on the 5' RACE reads. This sample has about 75,000 distinct CDR3 sequences, with roughly 7% found just once. The material was CD8+ T cells sorted from PBMCs, obtained roughly 10 days after the first yellow fever vaccination. The receptor set was obtained from a man aged 18 to 29 who received the YFV17D yellow fever vaccine.

Details on this clonotype: A much larger clone sits a single nucleotide away, making a read error possible. The chain is built from TRBV2 and TRBJ1-5; no clear D gene. The V gene lost 2 bases and the J gene lost 7 bases, with 12 bases spanning the gap. The CDR3 spans 14 residues. Germline V gene data show CDR1 as SNHLY and CDR2 as FYNNEI. The CDR3 loop reads CASSERAEEQPQHF. CDR3 bases: TGTGCCAGCAGTGAACGGGCAGAAGAACAGCCCCAGCATTTT.

Ten or more counts support this clonotype. The chain uses TRBV19 and TRBJ1-1, with D hard to call. This CDR3 has 14 residues. V shed 4 bases and J shed 0 bases, with 9 bases lying between them. Germline assignment: CDR1 LNHDA and CDR2 SQIVND (reference sequence). CDR3 residues: CASSTPRLNTEAFF. For the CDR3, the DNA is TGTGCCAGTAGTACCCCTCGGCTGAACACTGAAGCTTTCTTT.

The chain employs TRBV6-5 and TRBJ2-2; 8 bases align to TRBD1. In germline, CDR1 is MNHEY, CDR2 SVGAGI. V shed 10 bases and J 5 bases; nucleotides not matched to a gene: 18. This CDR3 has 17 residues. CDR3 DNA sequence: TGTGCCACCCCGCTCCAGAGGACAGGGTGGAAAACCGGGGAGCTGTTTTTT. Its protein is CATPLQRTGWKTGELFF.

This clonotype was counted ten times or more. J is TRBJ2-1 and V is TRBV7-3, with 11 bases that match TRBD2. The CDR3 consists of 15 residues. The junction had 9 bases not matched to a gene; V was cut back by 5 bases and J by 9 bases. Germline V gene lookup returns CDR1 SGHTA and CDR2 FQGTGA. Written as DNA, the CDR3 is TGTGCCAGCAGCCTCGGGGTAGCGGGGGGGCTTGAGCAGTTCTTC. Protein sequence: CASSLGVAGGLEQFF.

In its sample, this clonotype was seen a few times. The CDR3 region has the DNA TGTGCCAGCAGCCCCCGTCTCTACAATGAGCAGTTCTTC. Encoded protein: CASSPRLYNEQFF. The chain carries TRBV14 and TRBJ2-1; D is undetermined. Per the germline V gene, CDR1 is SGHDN and CDR2 is FVKESK. V was shortened by 4 bases and J by 3 bases, with 7 bases between the two germline ends. The CDR3 has 13 residues.

The chain couples TRBV7-9 to TRBJ1-2, with D maybe TRBD1 (6 bases). V lost 1 base and J lost 4, with 19 bases in between. Germline V lookup: CDR1 SEHNR, CDR2 FQNEAQ (reference sequence). The CDR3 contains 17 residues. The CDR3 loop reads CASSLGGPRTEFYGYTF. Here the CDR3 DNA reads TGTGCCAGCAGCTTAGGCGGTCCGAGGACAGAGTTCTATGGCTACACCTTC.

This clonotype was counted ten times or more. This sequence joins TRBV12-3 or TRBV12-4 and TRBJ1-5, with unresolved D. This CDR3 is built from 11 residues. The V and J ends lost 2 bases and 4 bases respectively, with 0 bases between them. Here the CDR3 DNA reads TGTGCCAGCAGTTTAAATCAGCCCCAGCATTTT. Translating it yields CASSLNQPQHF.

The genes are TRBV25-1 and TRBJ1-6, with D possibly being TRBD1 (5 bases). The CDR3 has 22 amino acids. CDR1 and CDR2 from the germline V gene are MGHDK and SYGVNS. The V end lost 0 bases, the J end lost 7 bases, and 31 bases lay between the germline ends. Here the CDR3 reads CASSEYQRGDQGAISLNSPLHF. The CDR3 region has the DNA TGTGCCAGCAGTGAATATCAGAGGGGAGATCAAGGAGCTATATCTTTAAATTCACCCCTCCACTTT. Full variable domain (missing parts from reference TRBV25-1 and TRBJ1-6): EADIYQTPRYLVIGTGKKITLECSQTMGHDKMYWYQQDPGMELHLIHYSYGVNSTEKGDLSSESTVSRIRTEHFPLTLESARPSHTSQYLCASSEYQRGDQGAISLNSPLHFGNGTRLTVT.

There are many counts of this clonotype. The gene calls are TRBV6-2 or TRBV6-3 and TRBJ1-5, with a weak D call TRBD1 (6 bases). Deletions cut 11 bases from V and 9 bases from J, with 20 bases between. The CDR3 totals 13 residues. Germline CDR1 reads MNHEY; CDR2 reads SVGEGT. The CDR3 nucleotides read TGTGCCGCCGGGGCAGGGGCGTCTTCGCCCCAGCATTTT. This encodes CAAGAGASSPQHF.

This clonotype was counted at least ten times. This chain joins TRBV6-5 and TRBJ2-2; 9 bases agree with TRBD1. The CDR3 totals 15 residues. CDR1 and CDR2 from the germline V gene are MNHEY and SVGAGI. Trimming took 4 bases from V and 6 from J; bases not matched to a gene: 6. The CDR3 sequence is CASSWDRDPAGELFF. CDR3 nucleotide sequence: TGTGCCAGCAGTTGGGACAGGGACCCCGCCGGGGAGCTGTTTTTT.

This rearrangement joins TRBV5-4 to TRBJ2-3; possibly TRBD2 for D (6 bases). Trimming left V 4 bases short and J 2 bases short, with 14 bases between. CDR1 is SGHNT, CDR2 YYREEE, per germline (reference sequence). This CDR3 contains 15 residues. The CDR3: CASSVWDSPTDTQYF. CDR3 sequence (DNA): TGTGCCAGCAGCGTGTGGGACTCACCCACAGATACGCAGTATTTT.

This clonotype was seen ten or more times. The J gene is TRBJ1-2, the V gene TRBV5-5, with TRBD1 as a possible D gene (6 bases). CDR3 size: 15 residues. Trimming pared 7 bases from V and 3 bases from J, leaving 19 bases between. The germline gives CDR1 SGHKS, CDR2 YYEKEE (reference sequence). CDR3 loop: CASGYAGGADYGYTF. For the CDR3, the DNA is TGTGCCAGCGGATACGCGGGGGGCGCTGACTATGGCTACACCTTC.

This clonotype was recorded many times. This sequence joins TRBV9 and TRBJ1-4; D unresolved. With 3 bases removed from V and 8 bases from J, the gap between germline ends came to 14 bases. The CDR3 length is 14 residues. Germline V gene data show CDR1 as SGDLS and CDR2 as YYNGEE. The DNA of the CDR3 is TGTGCCAGCAGCGCGTCTGGAGTTTGGGAAAAACTGTTTTTT. The encoded protein is CASSASGVWEKLFF. The complete variable domain, with remaining parts taken from reference TRBV9 and TRBJ1-4, reads DSGVTQTPKHLITATGQRVTLRCSPRSGDLSVYWYQQSLDQGLQFLIQYYNGEERAKGNILERFSAQQFPDLHSELNLSSLELGDSALYFCASSASGVWEKLFFGSGTQLSVL.

Turning to this clonotype: Germline is not matched at one junction end, which may reflect a read error. V is TRBV23-1 and J is TRBJ2-2; tentative D call: TRBD2 (5 bases). TRBV23-1 is designated an ORF whose function remains uncertain. This CDR3 spans 14 amino acids. Here the CDR3 reads CASSASPEGRGAVF. The CDR3 DNA sequence: TGCGCCAGCAGCGCGTCCCCAGAGGGTCGGGGAGCTGTTTTT.

This clonotype was found many times. The rearrangement joins TRBV6-5 to TRBJ1-5; D not certain. The germline V and J ends were trimmed by 0 bases and 4 bases, with 7 bases remaining between them. Per germline, CDR1 MNHEY and CDR2 SVGAGI. The CDR3 length is 14 residues. As DNA, the CDR3 is TGTGCCAGCAGTTACTCCTCCGGGAATCAGCCCCAGCATTTT. This translates into CASSYSSGNQPQHF.

A few counts support this clonotype. The rearrangement uses TRBV4-3 and TRBJ2-2; D gene unclear. Trimming stripped 1 base from V and 5 bases from J, with 8 bases between. The length of the CDR3 is 14 residues. Per the germline V gene, CDR1 is LGHNA and CDR2 is YSLEER. The CDR3 DNA follows: TGCGCCAGCAGCCAAGGACCTCTTACCGGGGAGCTGTTTTTT. It is translated as CASSQGPLTGELFF.